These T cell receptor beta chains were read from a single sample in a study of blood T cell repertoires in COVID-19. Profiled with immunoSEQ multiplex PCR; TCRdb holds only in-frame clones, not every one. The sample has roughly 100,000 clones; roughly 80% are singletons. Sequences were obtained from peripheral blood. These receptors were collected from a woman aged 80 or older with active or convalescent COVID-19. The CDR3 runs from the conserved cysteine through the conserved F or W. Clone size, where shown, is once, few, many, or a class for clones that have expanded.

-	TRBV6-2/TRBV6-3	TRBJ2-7	CASSAGRYYEQYF
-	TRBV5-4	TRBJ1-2	CASSQDRSQGYTF
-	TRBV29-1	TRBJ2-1	CSVGSSGGPPDGNEQFF
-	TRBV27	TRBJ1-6	CASMRDRENSPLHF
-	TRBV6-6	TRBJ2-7	CASSYSSEPREQYF
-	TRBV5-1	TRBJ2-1	CASSLPRDSMYNEQFF
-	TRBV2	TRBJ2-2	CASREGRKNTGELFF
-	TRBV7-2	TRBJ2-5	CASSTVAGTGGPKYF
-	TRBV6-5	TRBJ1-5	CASSYGGARSNQPQHF
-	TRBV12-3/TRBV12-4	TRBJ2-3	CASSLPPGDTQYF
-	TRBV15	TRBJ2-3	CATSRDIGESTDTQYF
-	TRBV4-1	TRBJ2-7	CASSLGTASYEQYF
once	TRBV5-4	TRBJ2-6	CASHLSFSGANVLTF
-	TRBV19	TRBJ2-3	CATTSGPAGGQYF